The 19 T cell receptor beta chains listed next were all sequenced from one sample in a study of T cells in Graves' hyperthyroidism and ophthalmopathy (dated by TCRdb to between 2018 and 2021). Receptor libraries were prepared by multiplex PCR. Sequencing took place on an Illumina HiSeq 2000. Amplification of TCR beta CDR3 regions was carried out from RNA transcripts. The TCR CDR3 was subjected to a first round of RT-PCR using the HTBI primer set and the Qiagen OneStep RT-PCR kit. The public sequencing data were trimmed at Q25 with fastp and processed into clonotypes with MiXCR by TCRdb, which kept only in-frame beta chains. Every entry covers one CDR3 protein and lists the most common genes and DNA from its rows. The sample table holds hundreds of thousands of distinct CDR3 sequences, of which roughly 15% were seen once. The biggest ten clones account for about 9.4% of the sample. The sequenced sample consisted of blood. These receptors all stem from a woman aged 18-35 years with Graves' hyperthyroidism.

Ten or more counts support this clonotype. This rearrangement joins TRBV20-1 to TRBJ1-5; TRBD1 is a possible D gene (6 bases). The V gene's germline CDR1 is DFQATT and CDR2 SNEGSKA (reference sequence). CDR3 length: 15 residues. V lost 5 bases to trimming and J lost 2 bases, with 16 bases between them. The CDR3 sequence: CSAGTPTSGNQPQHF. The CDR3 coding sequence is TGCAGTGCTGGGACACCGACTAGTGGCAATCAGCCCCAGCATTTT.

Ten or more counts support this clonotype. The V gene is TRBV5-1, the J gene TRBJ2-2; 7 positions agree with TRBD2. The CDR3 totals 16 residues. CDR1 and CDR2 (germline): SGHRS, YFSETQ. The junction had 12 bases not matched to a gene; V was cut back by 7 bases and J by 3 bases. The CDR3 DNA sequence: TGCGCCAGCTCGTTTAGCGGGCTACTAGACACCGGGGAGCTGTTTTTT. This encodes CASSFSGLLDTGELFF.

In regard to this clonotype: This clone may be a read error of a much larger clone one base away. The chain carries TRBV7-2 and TRBJ2-7; maybe TRBD1 (5 bases). The V end was cut by 7 bases, the J end by 5 bases, with 18 bases between. This CDR3 has 14 amino acids. CDR1 is SGHTA, CDR2 FQGNSA, per germline. The CDR3 region is CASTLSSGIHEQYF. The CDR3 DNA sequence: TGTGCCAGCACCTTGTCCTCAGGGATCCACGAGCAGTACTTC.

The rearrangement uses TRBV5-6 and TRBJ2-1; D is uncertain. The germline CDR1 and CDR2 sequences are SGHDT and YYEEEE. This CDR3 is 15 amino acids long. V was trimmed by 0 bases and J by 5 bases, leaving 12 bases between them. The CDR3 loop reads CASSLVARYHNEQFF. For the CDR3, the DNA is TGTGCCAGCAGCTTGGTCGCCAGGTACCACAATGAGCAGTTCTTC.

This clonotype has only a few counts. This chain joins TRBV7-8 and TRBJ1-2; no clear D. This CDR3 has 13 residues. CDR1 is SGHVS, CDR2 FQNEAQ, per germline. Trimming shortened V by 4 bases and J by 4 bases, and 10 bases separated the two germline ends. The chain's CDR3 is CASSSVGTYGYTF. The CDR3 bases are TGTGCCAGCAGCTCCGTGGGTACCTATGGCTACACCTTC.

This clonotype appeared a few times. J is TRBJ2-7 and V is TRBV7-9, with 8 bases that match TRBD1. This CDR3 has 14 amino acids. J was trimmed by 3 bases and V by 8 bases; bases with no gene match: 9. Germline CDR1 reads SEHNR; CDR2 reads FQNEAQ (reference sequence). Written as DNA, the CDR3 is TGTGCCAGCGGGACGACAGGGGAACACTACGAGCAGTACTTC. It specifies CASGTTGEHYEQYF.

The chain links TRBV19 to TRBJ1-5, with D possibly TRBD1 on 5 matching bases. The CDR3 is made up of 17 amino acids. The germline V and J ends were trimmed by 6 bases and 3 bases, with 21 bases remaining between them. Germline V gene data show CDR1 as LNHDA and CDR2 as SQIVND (reference sequence). For the CDR3, the DNA is TGTGCCAGTAGCCGGTCAAGAGACAGTATTAACAATCAGCCCCAGCATTTT. Amino acid sequence: CASSRSRDSINNQPQHF.

This clonotype was counted at least ten times. This chain joins TRBV6-2 or TRBV6-3 and TRBJ2-7; D unresolved. CDR1 and CDR2 (germline): MNHEY, SVGEGT. Trimming pared 10 bases from V and 4 bases from J, leaving 8 bases between. The CDR3 has 10 amino acids. CDR3 protein: CAIGQYEQYF. The CDR3 region has the DNA TGTGCCATCGGTCAATACGAGCAGTACTTC.

Ten or more counts support this clonotype. The chain combines TRBV7-2 with TRBJ2-7; possibly TRBD2 for D (5 bases). In germline, CDR1 is SGHTA, CDR2 FQGNSA. V dropped 1 base and J dropped 3 bases, with 13 bases sitting between them. The CDR3 consists of 15 residues. The CDR3 DNA reads as TGTGCCAGCAGCTTAGTAGCGACACCACTCTACGAGCAGTACTTC. It specifies CASSLVATPLYEQYF.

The sample holds a few counts of this clonotype. The chain couples TRBV9 to TRBJ2-1, with a tentative D call TRBD2 (6 bases). The germline V gene encodes CDR1 SGDLS and CDR2 YYNGEE. This CDR3 has 15 amino acids. V was trimmed by 4 bases and J by 7 bases, leaving 18 bases between them. The CDR3 spells CASSPVGGGKNEQFF. The CDR3 coding sequence is TGTGCCAGCAGCCCCGTCGGGGGAGGAAAGAATGAGCAGTTCTTC.

This clonotype was detected only a few times. This chain links TRBV4-3 with TRBJ2-1; 10 positions match TRBD2. Germline V gene sequence: CDR1 LGHNA, CDR2 YSLEER. Germline trimming cut 4 bases from V and 2 bases from J; bases unmatched to any gene: 8. This CDR3 has 17 residues. CDR3 sequence reads: CASSPYYGTSAYNEQFF. The CDR3 coding sequence is TGCGCCAGCAGCCCCTACTATGGGACTAGCGCCTACAATGAGCAGTTCTTC.

This clonotype came up many times. V usage is TRBV3-1 and J usage is TRBJ2-5; 10 bases are a match to TRBD2. V lost 0 bases to trimming and J lost 2 bases; unmatched junction nucleotides: 18. Germline loops: CDR1 LGHDT, CDR2 YNNKEL (reference sequence). This CDR3 spans 21 amino acids. CDR3 DNA sequence: TGTGCCAGCAGCCAAGAAGGACTAGCGGCCTTAGAAATATACGGGCAAGAGACCCAGTACTTC. This sequence encodes CASSQEGLAALEIYGQETQYF.

The table lists this clonotype with a few counts. This sequence joins TRBV7-9 and TRBJ1-2; D is possibly TRBD1 (5 bases). Trimming took 5 bases from V and 8 from J, leaving 18 bases between them. The CDR3 is 14 residues long. CDR1 is SEHNR, CDR2 FQNEAQ, per germline (reference sequence). CDR3 bases: TGTGCCAGCAGCCTGCTGGACACGGCCTCGGGCTACACCTTC. As protein: CASSLLDTASGYTF.

This clonotype was observed a few times. The chain carries TRBV7-9 and TRBJ2-2; D not certain. Trimming removed 0 bases at V and 6 bases at J, with 11 bases between. The CDR3 totals 15 residues. Germline V gene sequence: CDR1 SEHNR, CDR2 FQNEAQ (reference sequence). This chain's CDR3 is CASSLAGSPPGELFF. In nucleotides, the CDR3 is TGTGCCAGCAGCTTAGCTGGGTCCCCACCCGGGGAGCTGTTTTTT.

This chain joins TRBV6-4 and TRBJ1-1, with D unclear. From germline, CDR1 is MRHNA and CDR2 SNTAGT. With 0 bases removed from V and 11 bases from J, the gap between germline ends came to 13 bases. This CDR3 is built from 13 residues. The DNA of the CDR3 is TGTGCCAGCAGTGACTCGATGGGAGGCCGGGCTTTCTTT. Translated, it gives CASSDSMGGRAFF.

This sequence joins TRBV3-1 and TRBJ2-2; perhaps TRBD2 as D (5 bases). CDR3 length equals 16 residues. Germline CDR1 LGHDT, CDR2 YNNKEL (reference sequence). Between the trimmed V and J ends, which lost 3 bases and 3 bases, there was a span of 14 bases. CDR3 sequence: CASSHIGGSHTGELFF. For the CDR3, the DNA is TGTGCCAGCAGCCATATAGGCGGGTCCCACACCGGGGAGCTGTTTTTT. The variable domain in full, completed from reference TRBV3-1 and TRBJ2-2, reads DTAVSQTPKYLVTQMGNDKSIKCEQNLGHDTMYWYKQDSKKFLKIMFSYNNKELIINETVPNRFSPKSPDKAHLNLHINSLELGDSAVYFCASSHIGGSHTGELFFGEGSRLTVL.

For this clonotype: This clone may be a read error of a much larger clone one base away. The V call is TRBV12-3 or TRBV12-4, the J call TRBJ2-7, with D perhaps matching TRBD1 or TRBD2 (6 bases each). V was pared by 7 bases and J by 0 bases, with 10 bases between. This CDR3 has 13 amino acids. Written as DNA, the CDR3 is TGTGCCAGCATGGGGGGCTCCTCCTACGAGCAGTACTTC. As protein: CASMGGSSYEQYF.

This clonotype was recorded many times. The V gene is TRBV20-1, the J gene TRBJ2-5; D is ambiguous. Germline CDR1 is DFQATT and CDR2 is SNEGSKA (reference sequence). This CDR3 is 12 amino acids long. The V and J ends lost 0 bases and 5 bases respectively, with 7 bases between them. As DNA, the CDR3 is TGCAGTGCTAGAGATGTGGGTGAGACCCAGTACTTC. Its protein is CSARDVGETQYF.

This clonotype was recorded many times. The rearrangement links TRBV9 to TRBJ1-2; the D is unclear. The CDR3 consists of 14 residues. The germline CDR1 and CDR2 sequences are SGDLS and YYNGEE. Trimming cost V 0 bases and J 2 bases, with 8 bases left between them. The CDR3 DNA sequence: TGTGCCAGCAGCGTAGGTGGACCGAACTATGGCTACACCTTC. This encodes CASSVGGPNYGYTF. The entire variable domain, with the rest obtained from reference TRBV9 and TRBJ1-2, is as follows: DSGVTQTPKHLITATGQRVTLRCSPRSGDLSVYWYQQSLDQGLQFLIQYYNGEERAKGNILERFSAQQFPDLHSELNLSSLELGDSALYFCASSVGGPNYGYTFGSGTRLTVV.